The 23 T cell receptor beta chains presented below share a single source sample, sequenced in a study of blood T cell repertoires in COVID-19. Some clones are missing from TCRdb's copy, which holds only in-frame ones; the method was immunoSEQ multiplex PCR. The data show some 100,000 clones, roughly 89% seen once. The specimen sequenced was peripheral blood. All receptors derive from a human donor with acute or convalescent COVID-19. The donor label of this sample is uncertain.

The chain uses TRBV9 and TRBJ2-3, with D possibly TRBD2 on 5 matching bases. V lost 6 bases and J lost 4, with 24 bases in between. Looked up from germline, CDR1 is SGDLS and CDR2 is YYNGEE. The CDR3 has 17 amino acids. CDR3 in amino acids: CASNNTKKASLADTQYF. Here the CDR3 DNA reads TGTGCCAGCAACAATACCAAAAAAGCTAGCCTAGCAGATACGCAGTATTTT.

The rearrangement joins TRBV27 to TRBJ2-7, with a tentative D call TRBD2 (6 bases). The length of the CDR3 is 16 residues. The germline V and J ends were trimmed by 6 bases and 4 bases, with 22 bases remaining between them. The germline V gene encodes CDR1 MNHEY and CDR2 SMNVEV (reference sequence). As DNA, the CDR3 is TGTGCCAGCAGCCCATTGCTCCCGGGAGAGTCTTACGAGCAGTACTTC. It is translated as CASSPLLPGESYEQYF.

The genes are TRBV19 and TRBJ2-3; 9 positions match TRBD2. This CDR3 region has 17 residues. Per germline, CDR1 LNHDA and CDR2 SQIVND (reference sequence). V shed 5 bases, J shed 3 bases, and the junction held 12 bases outside the gene matches. CDR3 protein: CASSPQLGAGGTDTQYF. As DNA, the CDR3 is TGTGCCAGTAGTCCGCAACTCGGAGCGGGAGGTACAGATACGCAGTATTTT. Looking up the rest from reference TRBV19 and TRBJ2-3 gives the full variable domain: DGGITQSPKYLFRKEGQNVTLSCEQNLNHDAMYWYRQDPGQGLRLIYYSQIVNDFQKGDIAEGYSVSREKKESFPLTVTSAQKNPTAFYLCASSPQLGAGGTDTQYFGPGTRLTVL.

This clone was seen once. The chain couples TRBV5-6 to TRBJ2-7, with 8 bases fitting TRBD1. Unmatched junction bases numbered 11, after V lost 3 bases and J lost 9 bases. Germline assignment: CDR1 SGHDT and CDR2 YYEEEE. The CDR3 contains 14 residues. The CDR3 DNA follows: TGTGCCAGCAGCTCCGGACAGGGTCGGGGAGGGCAGTACTTC. Its protein product is CASSSGQGRGGQYF.

This clone turned up a few times. The chain employs TRBV5-1 and TRBJ1-1, with D possibly matching TRBD1 (5 bases). Germline lookup yields CDR1 SGHRS and CDR2 YFSETQ. This CDR3 has 18 amino acids. Trimming took 4 bases from V and 1 from J, leaving 23 bases between them. The CDR3 spells CASSPWGGIGPSNTEAFF. The CDR3 DNA is TGCGCCAGCAGCCCCTGGGGGGGGATTGGGCCATCGAACACTGAAGCTTTCTTT.

This chain joins TRBV28 and TRBJ1-5; no clear D. Germline-derived CDR1 and CDR2 are MDHEN and SYDVKM. The CDR3 contains 16 residues. V lost 2 bases to trimming and J lost 2 bases, with 13 bases between them. The CDR3 is CASSLLHTGGNQPQHF. CDR3 in DNA: TGTGCCAGCAGTTTACTGCACACGGGAGGCAATCAGCCCCAGCATTTT.

The V call is TRBV5-5, the J call TRBJ2-3, with D possibly TRBD2 on 7 matching bases. The CDR3 covers 16 residues. Germline CDR1 reads SGHKS; CDR2 reads YYEKEE (reference sequence). V lost 0 bases and J 0 bases, leaving 11 bases between the germline ends. DNA for the CDR3: TGTGCCAGCAGCTTGGTTGGGGGGGCAAGCACAGATACGCAGTATTTT. Amino acid sequence: CASSLVGGASTDTQYF. The whole variable domain, remainder taken from reference TRBV5-5 and TRBJ2-3, is DAGVTQSPTHLIKTRGQQVTLRCSPISGHKSVSWYQQVLGQGPQFIFQYYEKEERGRGNFPDRFSARQFPNYSSELNVNALLLGDSALYLCASSLVGGASTDTQYFGPGTRLTVL.

The V call is TRBV7-3, the J call TRBJ1-2; TRBD1 aligns across 12 bases. V was pared by 2 bases and J by 8 bases, with 6 bases of the junction left unmatched. The CDR3 length is 15 residues. CDR1 and CDR2 (germline): SGHTA, FQGTGA. DNA of the CDR3: TGTGCCAGCAGCTTACCGGGACAGGGGGCGCAGGGCTACACCTTC. This gives the protein CASSLPGQGAQGYTF.

This chain connects TRBV19 to TRBJ2-3; 14 bases map to TRBD2. CDR3 length equals 15 residues. Germline CDR1 is LNHDA and CDR2 is SQIVND (reference sequence). V shed 9 bases and J 11 bases; nucleotides not matched to a gene: 13. In DNA, the CDR3 is TGTGCCAGCGGGAGGAGGGGACTAGCGGGAGCGGGGCAGTATTTT. This sequence encodes CASGRRGLAGAGQYF.

This chain links TRBV7-3 with TRBJ1-1; TRBD1 matches 9 bases. Losses at the gene ends were 5 bases for V and 2 bases for J; bases not matched to a gene: 6. The length of the CDR3 is 15 residues. Germline-derived CDR1 and CDR2 are SGHTA and FQGTGA. The CDR3 nucleotides read TGTGCCAGCAGCCCCGGGACAGGGAGAAACACTGAAGCTTTCTTT. It translates to CASSPGTGRNTEAFF. Full variable domain (missing parts from reference TRBV7-3 and TRBJ1-1): GAGVSQTPSNKVTEKGKYVELRCDPISGHTALYWYRQSLGQGPEFLIYFQGTGAADDSGLPNDRFFAVRPEGSVSTLKIQRTERGDSAVYLCASSPGTGRNTEAFFGQGTRLTVV.

The CDR3 nucleotides read TGTGCCAGCAGCCCGGAGGGCGGGGGTTCCTACAATGAGCAGTTCTTC. Translating gives CASSPEGGGSYNEQFF. The chain recombines TRBV5-5 with TRBJ2-1; TRBD2 agrees at 7 bases. CDR1 and CDR2 (germline): SGHKS, YYEKEE (reference sequence). The CDR3 extends over 16 amino acids. The trim removed 4 bases at V and 1 base at J, leaving 8 bases unmatched.

The chain couples TRBV7-9 to TRBJ1-6; D perhaps matches TRBD1 (6 bases). Germline loops: CDR1 SEHNR, CDR2 FQNEAQ (reference sequence). Between the trimmed V and J ends, which lost 5 bases and 8 bases, there was a span of 10 bases. The CDR3 has 13 amino acids. CDR3 bases: TGTGCCAGCAGCCATAACAGGGATTCACCCCTCCACTTT. Translated: CASSHNRDSPLHF.

The chain is built from TRBV27 and TRBJ1-1; D might be TRBD1 (6 bases). CDR1 is MNHEY, CDR2 SMNVEV, per germline (reference sequence). This CDR3 has 15 amino acids. V lost 3 bases and J lost 1, with 12 bases in between. This CDR3 is CASSLADSRNTEAFF. The DNA for the CDR3 is TGTGCCAGCAGTTTGGCGGACAGCCGGAACACTGAAGCTTTCTTT.

Here the CDR3 DNA reads TGTGCCAGCAGCCAAGAGACAGGGGGCGCCCATCAGCCCCAGCATTTT. This gives the protein CASSQETGGAHQPQHF. J is TRBJ1-5 and V is TRBV4-2, with 10 bases identical to TRBD1. This CDR3 region has 16 residues. The germline gives CDR1 LGHNA, CDR2 YNFKEQ. The trim removed 0 bases at V and 5 bases at J, leaving 4 bases unmatched.

V and J are TRBV7-9 and TRBJ2-5; D is ambiguous. Deletions cut 5 bases from V and 7 bases from J, with 11 bases between. CDR3 length equals 12 residues. Looked up from germline, CDR1 is SEHNR and CDR2 is FQNEAQ (reference sequence). The CDR3 nucleotides read TGTGCCAGCAGCCCGGGTAGGAGGACCCAGTACTTC. Amino acids: CASSPGRRTQYF.

The chain links TRBV30 to TRBJ1-1, with D possibly being TRBD1 (5 bases). Germline V CDR1 and CDR2: GTSNPN, SVGIG (reference sequence). V was shortened by 8 bases and J by 0 bases, with 10 bases between the two germline ends. This CDR3 has 12 amino acids. The CDR3 region has the DNA TGTGCCCGTTACAGGATGAACACTGAAGCTTTCTTT. Encoded protein: CARYRMNTEAFF.

The chain links TRBV5-8 to TRBJ1-1, with 9 nucleotides matching TRBD1. Germline V gene sequence: CDR1 SGHTS, CDR2 YDEGEE. J was trimmed by 0 bases and V by 0 bases; bases with no gene match: 6. The CDR3 consists of 17 residues. The DNA of the CDR3 is TGTGCCAGCAGCTTGGGATGGACAGGGGCATTGAACACTGAAGCTTTCTTT. Encoded protein: CASSLGWTGALNTEAFF.

This clone was recorded a few times. The chain has TRBV7-8 and TRBJ2-1; 8 nucleotides match TRBD2. The CDR3 totals 15 residues. Per germline, CDR1 SGHVS and CDR2 FQNEAQ. V trimming: 1 base; J trimming: 4 bases; junction bases outside the gene matches: 3. The CDR3 DNA reads TGTGCCAGCAGCTTAGTAGCGGGAAGTTACAATGAGCAGTTCTTC. It codes for CASSLVAGSYNEQFF.

The CDR3 region is CASSQAGAAVNTGELFF. DNA of the CDR3: TGTGCCAGCAGTCAGGCGGGGGCAGCCGTCAATACCGGGGAGCTGTTTTTT. The chain employs TRBV5-4 and TRBJ2-2, with D possibly TRBD2 on 7 matching bases. Germline V gives CDR1 SGHNT, CDR2 YYREEE (reference sequence). The CDR3 consists of 17 residues. The V end was cut by 5 bases, the J end by 5 bases, with 22 bases between. The full variable domain, its missing parts supplied by reference TRBV5-4 and TRBJ2-2, is ETGVTQSPTHLIKTRGQQVTLRCSSQSGHNTVSWYQQALGQGPQFIFQYYREEENGRGNFPPRFSGLQFPNYSSELNVNALELDDSALYLCASSQAGAAVNTGELFFGEGSRLTVL.

The chain combines TRBV28 with TRBJ2-7; the match to TRBD1 covers 7 bases. Germline V gene sequence: CDR1 MDHEN, CDR2 SYDVKM. The junction had 6 bases not matched to a gene; V was cut back by 1 base and J by 3 bases. This CDR3 is 15 amino acids long. This CDR3 reads CASSLFGTEIYEQYF. CDR3 nucleotide sequence: TGTGCCAGCAGTTTATTCGGGACAGAAATCTACGAGCAGTACTTC.

This clone was picked up one time. CDR3 in amino acids: CATSRHPGNYGYTF. The CDR3 nucleotides read TGTGCCACCAGCAGGCACCCAGGTAACTATGGCTACACCTTC. This chain joins TRBV15 and TRBJ1-2; D is uncertain. Germline-derived CDR1 and CDR2 are LNHNV and YYDKDF (reference sequence). This CDR3 is 14 amino acids long. V lost 3 bases, J lost 1 base, and 9 bases lay in between.

The chain has TRBV7-8 and TRBJ1-5, with D possibly matching TRBD1 (6 bases). CDR3 length equals 14 residues. Trimming shortened V by 4 bases and J by 4 bases, and 11 bases separated the two germline ends. Germline values: CDR1 SGHVS, CDR2 FQNEAQ. The CDR3 protein is CASSWQGTNQPQHF. CDR3 nucleotide sequence: TGTGCCAGCAGCTGGCAGGGGACGAATCAGCCCCAGCATTTT.

The chain employs TRBV5-1 and TRBJ2-5; 16 nucleotides match TRBD2. This CDR3 contains 17 residues. Trimming took 4 bases from V and 4 from J; bases not matched to a gene: 7. The germline gives CDR1 SGHRS, CDR2 YFSETQ. Here the CDR3 DNA reads TGCGCCAGCAGCGTGGGGGGACTAGCGGGAGGGTCAGAGACCCAGTACTTC. It is translated as CASSVGGLAGGSETQYF. Combining the CDR3 with reference TRBV5-1 and TRBJ2-5 gives the whole variable domain KAGVTQTPRYLIKTRGQQVTLSCSPISGHRSVSWYQQTPGQGLQFLFEYFSETQRNKGNFPGRFSGRQFSNSRSEMNVSTLELGDSALYLCASSVGGLAGGSETQYFGPGTRLLVL.